This TCR beta chain was observed in a study of blood T cell repertoires in COVID-19. Generated by immunoSEQ multiplex PCR, the TCRdb table keeps only in-frame clones and is missing some. The sample carries about 200,000 clones, around 81% recorded once. V lost 5 bases, J lost 12 bases, and 14 bases lay in between. The CDR3 is 11 amino acids. In germline, CDR1 is LGHDT, CDR2 YNNKEL (reference sequence). Input material: PBMCs or T cells enriched from blood (not recorded which). The TCR sequence derives from a man aged 40-55 years who had recovered from COVID-19. V and J are TRBV3-1 (or the pseudogene TRBV3-2) and TRBJ2-7; D is perhaps TRBD1 (6 bases). CDR3: CASSSGTRPYF. In DNA, the CDR3 is TGTGCCAGCAGCTCCGGGACACGTCCGTACTTC.